Included here is one T cell receptor (beta chain) sequence, with context. TCRdb's copy holds only in-frame clones and misses some; the assay was immunoSEQ multiplex PCR. The data contain tens of thousands of clones, around 80% of them singletons. This entry belongs to a study of blood T cell repertoires in COVID-19. Overall study context: Researchers got acute and convalescent COVID-19 samples from the United States, Italy and Spain.

CDR3 length: 17 amino acids. V dropped 5 bases and J dropped 6; count of bases not matched to a gene: 16. CDR1 and CDR2 (germline): MGHRA, YSYEKL. Sequences were obtained from peripheral blood. This chain links TRBV4-1 with TRBJ2-3; TRBD2 agrees at 8 bases. The sequence derives from a human donor in a cohort sampled during active COVID-19. The CDR3 nucleotides read TGCGCCAGCAGCACGAGAATTTCAGGACTAGCATCCGATACGCAGTATTTT. Translating gives CASSTRISGLASDTQYF.